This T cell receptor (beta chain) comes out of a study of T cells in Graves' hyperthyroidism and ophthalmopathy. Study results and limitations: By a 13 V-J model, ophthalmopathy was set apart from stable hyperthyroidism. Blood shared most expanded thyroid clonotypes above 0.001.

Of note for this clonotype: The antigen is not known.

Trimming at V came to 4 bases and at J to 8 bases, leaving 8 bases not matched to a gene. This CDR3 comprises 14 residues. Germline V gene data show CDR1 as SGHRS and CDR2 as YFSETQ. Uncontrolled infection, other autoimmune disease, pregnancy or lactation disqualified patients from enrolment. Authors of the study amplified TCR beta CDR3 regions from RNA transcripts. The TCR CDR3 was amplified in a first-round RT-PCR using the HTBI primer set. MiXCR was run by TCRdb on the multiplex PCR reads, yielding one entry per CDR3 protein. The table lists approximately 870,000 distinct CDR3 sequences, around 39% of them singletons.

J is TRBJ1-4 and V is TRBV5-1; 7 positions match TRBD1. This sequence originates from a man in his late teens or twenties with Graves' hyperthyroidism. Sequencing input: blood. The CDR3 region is CASSLGQDGEKLFF. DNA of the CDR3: TGCGCCAGCAGCCTCGGACAGGACGGGGAAAAACTGTTTTTT.